Listed below are T cell receptor beta chains from one sample, sequenced in a study of blood T cell repertoires in COVID-19. Sequencing was performed with immunoSEQ multiplex PCR; in TCRdb, only in-frame clones are kept and a portion is missing. Counted here are fewer than 350,000 clones, 85% to 90% occurring once; the ten biggest clones make up 4.6%. The sequenced sample was peripheral blood. Receptors originate from a man aged 40-50 years with acute or convalescent COVID-19. Each CDR3 is given with its conserved first and last residue. D genes are given only for firm matches. Size tells how often a clone was seen (once, few, many) or the class of an expanded clone, and some rows leave it out.

v_call,d_call,j_call,clone_size,cdr3_nt,cdr3_aa
TRBV6-6,TRBD1,TRBJ2-3,NA,TGTGCCAGCAGTTACTCCCGGGACAGTCTCACAGATACGCAGTATTTT,CASSYSRDSLTDTQYF
TRBV7-3,NA,TRBJ2-3,NA,TGTGCCAGCAGCTTATCGTACAGGGCCTCAGATACGCAGTATTTT,CASSLSYRASDTQYF
TRBV24-1,NA,TRBJ1-5,NA,TGTGCCACCAGTTCGGAGGGTCAGCCCCAGCATTTT,CATSSEGQPQHF
TRBV5-1,TRBD1,TRBJ2-2,NA,TGCGCCAGCAGCTTTACAGGGGGGAAAGGCACCGGGGAGCTGTTTTTT,CASSFTGGKGTGELFF
TRBV19,NA,TRBJ1-5,NA,TGTGCCAGTAGTATAGGCGGGGCCCGCAATCAGCCCCAGCATTTT,CASSIGGARNQPQHF
TRBV5-1,NA,TRBJ2-7,NA,TGCGCCAGCAGCTTGGGGGCCGGGGGGCATGAGCAGTACTTC,CASSLGAGGHEQYF
TRBV5-4,NA,TRBJ2-7,once,TGTGCCAGCAGCCCAAGACAGGACACCTACGAGCAGTACTTC,CASSPRQDTYEQYF
TRBV12-3/TRBV12-4,NA,TRBJ1-1,once,TGTGCCAGCAGTCTATCGAACACTGAAGCTTTCTTT,CASSLSNTEAFF
TRBV19,TRBD1,TRBJ1-1,NA,TGTGCCAGTAGTATGTACAGGGGCGTTGAGATGAACACTGAAGCTTTCTTT,CASSMYRGVEMNTEAFF
TRBV5-1,TRBD1,TRBJ2-7,NA,TGCGCCAGCAGCTTGGGGACAGGGACGAGCTCCTACGAGCAGTACTTC,CASSLGTGTSSYEQYF
TRBV12-5,TRBD1,TRBJ2-5,NA,TGTGCTAGTGGCCGGGACAGAGAGACCCAGTACTTC,CASGRDRETQYF
TRBV4-1,NA,TRBJ1-1,NA,TGCGCCAGCAGCCAAGATTATAACGGGGAAGCTTTCTTT,CASSQDYNGEAFF
TRBV5-1,TRBD1,TRBJ1-3,once,TGCGCCAGCAGCCCTGGGACAGGGGGCTCTGGAAACACCATATATTTT,CASSPGTGGSGNTIYF
TRBV2,NA,TRBJ2-7,once,TGTGCCAGCAGGGGTCCCGGGACTGGGGAGCAGTACTTC,CASRGPGTGEQYF
TRBV27,NA,TRBJ1-5,NA,TGTGCCAGCACCCCTTCGAGGAAGAGCAATCAGCCCCAGCATTTT,CASTPSRKSNQPQHF
TRBV19,TRBD2,TRBJ2-1,NA,TGTGCCAGTACCCTAGCGGGGGGACCCTACAATGAGCAGTTCTTC,CASTLAGGPYNEQFF
TRBV6-2/TRBV6-3,NA,TRBJ1-3,NA,TGTGCCAGCAGTCTCTGGAGTGGAAACACCATATATTTT,CASSLWSGNTIYF
TRBV3-1/TRBV3-2,NA,TRBJ1-6,NA,TGTGCCAGCAGCCAAGGCGGCAGGGGATTTTCACCCCTCCACTTT,CASSQGGRGFSPLHF
TRBV5-1,NA,TRBJ2-7,few,TGCGCCAGCAGCTTTCAGGGGCCACCCTACGAGCAGTACTTC,CASSFQGPPYEQYF
TRBV18,NA,TRBJ1-1,NA,TGTGCCAGCTCGGTCGGGGTAGGAACTGAAGCTTTCTTT,CASSVGVGTEAFF
TRBV5-6,TRBD1,TRBJ1-5,NA,TGTGCCAGCAGCTTGCTCTTGGACAGGGGAAGGGATCAGCCCCAGCATTTT,CASSLLLDRGRDQPQHF
TRBV10-1,NA,TRBJ1-1,NA,TGCGCCAGCAGTCTACAGTTGAACACTGAAGCTTTCTTT,CASSLQLNTEAFF
TRBV6-5,TRBD1,TRBJ1-6,NA,TGTGCCAGCAGTTATGACAGGGCGGGTAATTCACCCCTCCACTTT,CASSYDRAGNSPLHF
TRBV2,TRBD1,TRBJ1-1,NA,TGTGCCAGCAACTTACAGGGGGCTAGCACTGAAGCTTTCTTT,CASNLQGASTEAFF
TRBV9,TRBD1,TRBJ2-7,NA,TGTGCCAGCAGCGTAGGGGACAGCAACTTTAGTGAGCAGTACTTC,CASSVGDSNFSEQYF
TRBV25-1,NA,TRBJ1-4,NA,TGTGCCAGCTCCGACTCCACCCGAGGTGAAAAACTGTTTTTT,CASSDSTRGEKLFF
TRBV6-5,TRBD1,TRBJ1-2,NA,TGTGCCAGCCACAGGGGAGACTATGGCTACACCTTC,CASHRGDYGYTF
TRBV11-3,NA,TRBJ2-7,NA,TGTGCCAGCAGCTTAGATCGAGGCGAGCAGTACTTC,CASSLDRGEQYF
TRBV25-1,TRBD1,TRBJ1-5,NA,TGTGCCAGCAGTGAAAGGGGGCAGTCGAGGCCCCAGCATTTT,CASSERGQSRPQHF
TRBV2,NA,TRBJ1-1,once,TGTGCCAGCAGGGGTAGGGTGAGGGACACTGAAGCTTTCTTT,CASRGRVRDTEAFF
TRBV6-5,TRBD1,TRBJ1-5,NA,TGTGCCAGCAGTCCAGGGGGGACAGGGAATCAGCCCCAGCATTTT,CASSPGGTGNQPQHF
TRBV10-1,TRBD1,TRBJ1-1,NA,TGCGCCAGTCAGGGGGCAGAGAACACTGAAGCTTTCTTT,CASQGAENTEAFF
TRBV10-2,TRBD1,TRBJ2-5,NA,TGCGCCAGCAGGACCCTAAAGGGACAGGGGGAACAGACCCAGTACTTC,CASRTLKGQGEQTQYF
TRBV7-6,NA,TRBJ2-1,once,TGTGCCAGCAGCCAGCGGACTCCGACGTACAATGAGCAGTTCTTC,CASSQRTPTYNEQFF
TRBV5-1,NA,TRBJ1-1,NA,TGCGCCAGCAGCTTCCCGGGAGGCACTGAAGCTTTCTTT,CASSFPGGTEAFF
TRBV7-3,NA,TRBJ2-1,NA,TGTGCCAGCAGCCCTCGGACAGGGAGGGATGAGCAGTTCTTC,CASSPRTGRDEQFF
TRBV5-6,TRBD1,TRBJ2-6,NA,TGTGCCAGCAGCTTGTTCGACAGGGATACTGGGGCCAACGTCCTGACTTTC,CASSLFDRDTGANVLTF
TRBV18,NA,TRBJ1-1,NA,TGTGCCAGCTCACCACCTGTACAGTCCATGAACACTGAAGCTTTCTTT,CASSPPVQSMNTEAFF
TRBV6-5,TRBD1,TRBJ2-7,NA,TGTGCCAGCAGCCCGACAGGGAATTCCTACGAGCAGTACTTC,CASSPTGNSYEQYF
TRBV21-1,NA,TRBJ1-4,once,TGTGCCAGCAGCAAAAAGTCTGGAGCAAGCGGTGAAAAACTGTTTTTT,CASSKKSGASGEKLFF
TRBV19,TRBD1,TRBJ1-2,NA,TGTGCCAGTAGTACCACAGGGGACTATGGCTACACCTTC,CASSTTGDYGYTF
TRBV5-5,NA,TRBJ2-7,NA,TGTGCCAGCAGCTTGGATGGGACACCGACCTACGAGCAGTACTTC,CASSLDGTPTYEQYF
TRBV6-5,NA,TRBJ2-1,NA,TGTGCCAGCACTTCCCTCTACAGGGAGCAGTTCTTC,CASTSLYREQFF
TRBV7-2,NA,TRBJ2-2,NA,TGTGCCAGCAGTCTACGAAGACTTTCGAACACCGGGGAGCTGTTTTTT,CASSLRRLSNTGELFF
TRBV12-5,NA,TRBJ1-2,once,TGTGCTAGTGGTTTCGCTATTGGTGGCTACACCTTC,CASGFAIGGYTF
TRBV10-1,TRBD2,TRBJ2-1,NA,TGCGCCAGCAGCGGGGGGGTACTGGTTGAGCAGTTCTTC,CASSGGVLVEQFF
TRBV5-1,NA,TRBJ2-7,NA,TGCGCCAGCAGCTTCCAGGGGATGCGCGACGAGCAGTACTTC,CASSFQGMRDEQYF
TRBV19,NA,TRBJ1-2,NA,TGTGCCAGTTCCTCCGGGACATCCTATGGCTACACCTTC,CASSSGTSYGYTF
TRBV5-8,TRBD1,TRBJ1-5,NA,TGTGCCAGCAGCTTTGGACAGGGTCAGCCCCAGCATTTT,CASSFGQGQPQHF
TRBV19,NA,TRBJ1-1,NA,TGTGCCAGCTCTAATCTGATTCAGGGGTACAATACTGAAGCTTTCTTT,CASSNLIQGYNTEAFF
TRBV30,NA,TRBJ1-2,NA,TGTGCCTGGAGTGTACAAGTGCTGAGCCTGGGGGGGTATGGCTACACCTTC,CAWSVQVLSLGGYGYTF
TRBV19,NA,TRBJ1-3,NA,TGTGCCAGTAGTCTCGGCTCTGGAAACACCATATATTTT,CASSLGSGNTIYF
TRBV4-1,NA,TRBJ1-2,NA,TGCGCCAGCAGCCAGACGAACCCCGGGACATACTATGGCTACACCTTC,CASSQTNPGTYYGYTF
TRBV5-4,TRBD2,TRBJ2-7,NA,TGTGCCAGCAGCCCGCGGGGGGGCGCCTACGAGCAGTACTTC,CASSPRGGAYEQYF
TRBV6-6,TRBD2,TRBJ2-2,NA,TGTGCCAGCAGGCTCTCGCGGGGGGGCACCGGGGAGCTGTTTTTT,CASRLSRGGTGELFF
TRBV6-6,TRBD1,TRBJ1-1,NA,TGTGCCAGCAGTTACTCGACAGGGGGGGACACTGAAGCTTTCTTT,CASSYSTGGDTEAFF
TRBV7-6,TRBD1,TRBJ1-1,once,TGTGCCAGCAGTTGGGACAGGGAAGCTTTCTTT,CASSWDREAFF
TRBV6-5,TRBD1,TRBJ1-2,once,TGTGCCAGCAGCAGACAGGGAGGAGGCTACACCTTC,CASSRQGGGYTF
TRBV24-1,TRBD1,TRBJ1-5,few,TGTGCCACCAGTGATGGACAGGCTAATCAGCCCCAGCATTTT,CATSDGQANQPQHF
TRBV9,NA,TRBJ2-4,NA,TGTGCCAGCAGCGTACTTCTCGGCATTCAGTACTTC,CASSVLLGIQYF